Presented here are 18 T cell receptor beta chains from one specimen sequenced in a study of blood T cell repertoires in COVID-19. TCRdb's table, derived via immunoSEQ multiplex PCR, lists solely in-frame clones and lacks some. Seen here are fewer than 250,000 clones, around 83% observed once, and the top ten hold approximately 7%. Sequencing was performed on peripheral blood. The receptors originated from a woman in her fifties or sixties with acute or convalescent COVID-19.

The V call is TRBV6-2 or TRBV6-3, the J call TRBJ2-7; D possibly corresponds to TRBD2 (5 bases). Germline V gene sequence: CDR1 MNHEY, CDR2 SVGEGT. Trimming took 5 bases from V and 0 from J, leaving 14 bases between them. The CDR3 is 15 amino acids. The CDR3 nucleotides are TGTGCCAGCAGTCTCTCGGGCGGGCCCTCCTACGAGCAGTACTTC. It is translated as CASSLSGGPSYEQYF.

V is TRBV4-1 and J is TRBJ2-5; D remains unclear. Germline V lookup: CDR1 MGHRA, CDR2 YSYEKL. This CDR3 region has 13 residues. The V end was cut by 1 base, the J end by 5 bases, with 8 bases between. CDR3 sequence: CASSQGLWETQYF. CDR3 in DNA: TGCGCCAGCAGCCAAGGGCTCTGGGAGACCCAGTACTTC.

The CDR3 DNA is TGTGCCAGCAGCTATATGGGTGGACAGGGCAATCAGCCCCAGCATTTT. It encodes CASSYMGGQGNQPQHF. The rearrangement uses TRBV5-5 and TRBJ1-5, with 7 nucleotides matching TRBD1. This CDR3 is 16 amino acids long. Germline values: CDR1 SGHKS, CDR2 YYEKEE (reference sequence). V was clipped by 3 bases and J by 2 bases; unmatched bases: 8. Supplemented by reference TRBV5-5 and TRBJ1-5, the full variable domain reads DAGVTQSPTHLIKTRGQQVTLRCSPISGHKSVSWYQQVLGQGPQFIFQYYEKEERGRGNFPDRFSARQFPNYSSELNVNALLLGDSALYLCASSYMGGQGNQPQHFGDGTRLSIL.

The V gene is TRBV9, the J gene TRBJ2-3, with D possibly being TRBD1 (8 bases). Trimming shortened V by 4 bases and J by 4 bases, and 16 bases separated the two germline ends. The germline V gene encodes CDR1 SGDLS and CDR2 YYNGEE. This CDR3 is 15 amino acids long. CDR3 DNA: TGTGCCAGCAGCATTGGACAGGGAGGGTCAGATACGCAGTATTTT. It is translated as CASSIGQGGSDTQYF.

The chain uses TRBV10-3 and TRBJ2-7; D not certain. This CDR3 region has 11 residues. The germline V gene has CDR1 ENHRY and CDR2 SYGVKD. The V gene lost 3 bases and the J gene lost 7 bases, with 7 bases spanning the gap. CDR3 nucleotide sequence: TGTGCCATCAGTGACTTGAGTGAGCAGTACTTC. Protein product: CAISDLSEQYF.

The V gene is TRBV3-1 (or the pseudogene TRBV3-2), the J gene TRBJ1-3; unclear D gene. This CDR3 comprises 13 residues. From germline, CDR1 is LGHDT and CDR2 YNNKEL (reference sequence). Trimming removed 0 bases from V and 4 bases from J, with 4 bases in between. CDR3 coding DNA: TGTGCCAGCAGCCAAGATATGGGAAACACCATATATTTT. It encodes CASSQDMGNTIYF.

The V and J genes are TRBV6-5 and TRBJ1-6; a weak D match, TRBD1 (6 bases). Germline V gene data show CDR1 as MNHEY and CDR2 as SVGAGI. The CDR3 is made up of 16 amino acids. Trimming cost V 0 bases and J 5 bases, with 11 bases left between them. CDR3 DNA sequence: TGTGCCAGCAGTTACTCGGGGGCTGGGGATAATTCACCCCTCCACTTT. It is translated as CASSYSGAGDNSPLHF.

The V and J genes are TRBV6-2 or TRBV6-3 and TRBJ1-5; TRBD1 agrees at 7 bases. This CDR3 is built from 15 residues. Germline CDR1 is MNHEY and CDR2 is SVGEGT. The ends lost 4 bases at V and 5 bases at J; junction bases unmatched: 8. Here the CDR3 DNA reads TGTGCCAGCAGTTCCGGACAGGATTTCGATCAGCCCCAGCATTTT. Encoded protein: CASSSGQDFDQPQHF.

The chain uses TRBV7-8 and TRBJ2-1; no clear D gene. CDR1 and CDR2 (germline): SGHVS, FQNEAQ. With 1 base removed from V and 4 bases from J, the gap between germline ends came to 5 bases. This CDR3 is built from 13 residues. The CDR3: CASSLGEYNEQFF. The CDR3 DNA reads as TGTGCCAGCAGCTTAGGCGAATACAATGAGCAGTTCTTC. Full variable domain (remainder filled in from reference TRBV7-8 and TRBJ2-1): GAGVSQSPRYKVAKRGQDVALRCDPISGHVSLFWYQQALGQGPEFLTYFQNEAQLDKSGLPSDRFFAERPEGSVSTLKIQRTQQEDSAVYLCASSLGEYNEQFFGPGTRLTVL.

This clone is a singleton in its sample. CDR3: CASRSFFNSPLHF. CDR3 bases: TGTGCCAGCAGGTCCTTCTTTAATTCACCCCTCCACTTT. This chain connects TRBV27 to TRBJ1-6, with no clear D. CDR1 is MNHEY and CDR2 is SMNVEV in the germline V gene (reference sequence). Trimming took 6 bases from V and 6 from J, leaving 9 bases between them. The length of the CDR3 is 13 residues.

V usage is TRBV7-9 and J usage is TRBJ2-1, with 8 nucleotides matching TRBD2. After removal of 6 bases from V and 8 bases from J, the junction contained 9 bases not matched to a gene. CDR1 SEHNR and CDR2 FQNEAQ come from the germline V gene (reference sequence). The CDR3 extends over 14 amino acids. CDR3 coding DNA: TGTGCCAGCAGTCCCGGGGTAGCGGGGTATGAGCAGTTCTTC. Its translation: CASSPGVAGYEQFF.

CDR3 sequence (DNA): TGCAGTGCTAGAGAGGGAGGGGCCCAGCATTTT. Residues: CSAREGGAQHF. This chain connects TRBV20-1 to TRBJ1-5, with a tentative D call TRBD1 (5 bases). The CDR3 is made up of 11 amino acids. Trimming left V 0 bases short and J 11 bases short, with 8 bases between. Germline assignment: CDR1 DFQATT and CDR2 SNEGSKA (reference sequence).

This clone was counted between two and nine times. This chain joins TRBV19 and TRBJ1-6; TRBD1 is a possible D gene (5 bases). The CDR3 is 12 residues long. Germline assignment: CDR1 LNHDA and CDR2 SQIVND (reference sequence). Written as DNA, the CDR3 is TGTCCCCATACGGAGGAGGGGTCACCCCTCCACTTT. Amino acid sequence: CPHTEEGSPLHF.

This rearrangement joins TRBV10-2 to TRBJ1-2, with D perhaps matching TRBD1 (5 bases). Germline V gene data show CDR1 as WSHSY and CDR2 as SAAADI. Trimming removed 6 bases from V and 6 bases from J, with 11 bases in between. There are 12 residues in the CDR3. The DNA of the CDR3 is TGCGCCAGCAGCCCTCAGGGCGATGGCTACACCTTC. Its protein is CASSPQGDGYTF.

The genes are TRBV4-3 and TRBJ2-3; D remains ambiguous. V was clipped by 0 bases and J by 3 bases, with 16 bases between them. The V gene's germline CDR1 is LGHNA and CDR2 YSLEER. The CDR3 totals 17 residues. CDR3 amino acids: CASSQEEVTAETDTQYF. DNA for the CDR3: TGCGCCAGCAGCCAAGAAGAAGTCACAGCTGAAACAGATACGCAGTATTTT.

The chain carries TRBV30 and TRBJ1-3; 7 bases map to TRBD1. In germline, CDR1 is GTSNPN, CDR2 SVGIG (reference sequence). The length of the CDR3 is 15 residues. V lost 3 bases and J lost 2; bases outside the gene matches: 7. The chain's CDR3 is CAWRPVTGTGNTIYF. Written as DNA, the CDR3 is TGTGCCTGGAGGCCCGTGACAGGGACTGGAAACACCATATATTTT.

The chain joins TRBV7-9 to TRBJ1-6; 10 positions match TRBD1. Germline CDR1 and CDR2: SEHNR and FQNEAQ (reference sequence). The junction had 6 bases not matched to a gene; V was cut back by 4 bases and J by 12 bases. CDR3 length: 14 residues. This CDR3 is CASSSGQGDRPLHF. In nucleotides, the CDR3 is TGTGCCAGCAGCTCCGGACAGGGGGATAGACCCCTCCACTTT.

This chain joins TRBV9 and TRBJ2-7, with 15 nucleotides matching TRBD2. The V segment lost 0 bases and the J segment 5 bases; nucleotides outside the gene matches: 3. This CDR3 is 16 amino acids long. Germline V gives CDR1 SGDLS, CDR2 YYNGEE. The DNA for the CDR3 is TGTGCCAGCAGCGTAGGGACTAGCGGGAGGGTCAACGAGCAGTACTTC. The encoded protein is CASSVGTSGRVNEQYF.